Given below is one T cell receptor beta chain in context. Its antigen is not yet known. No per-base quality is available; no much larger clone lies one base away. The CDR3 covers 16 residues, taking in both the cysteine and the phenylalanine. The retained sequence is limited to the CDR3, 48 bases, with the frame set at the first base. From a lookup of the germline V gene, CDR1 and CDR2 are LGHNA and YNFKEQ. V is clipped by 2 bases and J by 3 bases, and the sequence between their germline boundaries is 13 bases long. This entry comes from a study of T cell clones after liver transplantation (dated by TCRdb to the late 2010s). Context from the whole study: ITN030ST, the source of the samples, was a randomized trial that attempted immunosuppression withdrawal within 2 years of liver transplantation. Tolerance meant complete immunosuppression withdrawal for at least one year without liver enzymes rising beyond twice the upper limit of normal. The study cohort included 8 liver transplant recipients, of whom 3 were classified as tolerant and 5 as non-tolerant. Third party-reactive TCRbeta sequences from pre-transplant MLRs were also identified as an antigen-independent comparator for donor-reactive sequences. Three of the eight recipients were HCV-positive; the others were transplanted for non-autoimmune, non-viral indications. Donor-reactive T cell clones were identified by TCRbeta sequencing following a pre-transplant mixed lymphocyte reaction and were subsequently tracked in post-transplant blood. Until randomization at 12-24 months post-transplant, subjects were given standard immunosuppression, with no induction therapy. Blood samples were collected pre-transplant, then pre-randomization ahead of withdrawal, and finally post-randomization once withdrawal had either been completed or failed. Findings and caveats that apply to the study as a whole: Donor-reactive sequences declined more than third party-reactive ones, suggesting partial antigen-specific deletion unrelated to withdrawal success. Low numbers of available donor cells limited the measurable donor-reactive repertoire in a couple of subjects. A significant post-transplant decrease in circulating donor-reactive CD4 TCRbeta sequences was observed in most of the 8 subjects, irrespective of tolerance or HCV status. Because of small, heterogeneous patient numbers and non-standardized post-transplant time points, the conclusions were only preliminary. Without allograft tissue specimens, donor-reactive T cells may have migrated into the graft rather than being deleted. When repertoire turnover was accounted for, significantly reduced detection of donor-reactive sequences was found in 7 of 8 subjects for CD4 and in 8 of 8 subjects for CD8.

Using immunoSEQ, frozen genomic DNA was subjected to high-throughput TCRbeta CDR3 sequencing, a process that included PCR amplification, mapping, bias correction and internal controls. Regarding the original processing steps: Productive rearrangements were kept, and unique TCRbeta sequences were defined by CDR3 nucleotide sequence plus V and J gene. A sequence counted as donor-reactive only if the sequence showed at least 5-fold expansion in CFSE-low cells compared with unstimulated pre-transplant cells and had a frequency of at least 0.01%. Minimum frequency thresholds were set for each subject based on the unstimulated sample with the lowest template count, ensuring at least 90% detection power. Jensen-Shannon divergence between the top 1000 TCRbeta sequences post-transplant and pre-transplant was used to measure repertoire turnover. Changes in detection of donor-reactive sequences were assessed with two-sided Fisher's exact tests. TCRdb took over this immuneACCESS table, retaining in-frame rearrangements with V and J assigned. Such tables are incomplete; in checked studies, under half of the missing clones stem from an unresolved V gene, and the remainder is unexplained. For V, J and clone size, that table is used; D and trimming come from the DNA. This sample has more than 70,000 clones in its table, and 75% to 90% of those were observed once. 2.8% of the sample is taken by the ten largest.

Unstimulated PBMCs, after thawing, were stained for CD3, CD4 and CD8 and then FACS-sorted into CD3+CD4+ and CD3+CD8+ populations. Each of the 8 studied subjects was randomized to immunosuppression withdrawal. Genomic DNA was isolated with the Qiagen DNeasy Blood and Tissue Kit. The clonotype was recovered from a human patient who received a liver transplant. Once a transplant has taken place, some T cells may be donor derived. The chain joins TRBV4-2 to TRBJ1-4, with a tentative D gene TRBD1 over 5 matching bases. Sequences were derived from CD4+ T cells from blood, sampled at the 22-month timepoint. The CDR3 protein is CASSQQRGAANEKLFF. The DNA is as follows: TGTGCCAGCAGCCAACAGCGTGGGGCGGCTAATGAAAAACTGTTTTTT.